Here is one T cell receptor (beta chain) with its context. Its cognate antigen has yet to be identified. It has no much larger one-base neighbor in the sample; base qualities were not kept. These data are taken from a study of cytomegalovirus exposure and HLA in healthy donors (TCRdb year 2017). Study-wide context: According to an earlier analysis of several hundred of the donors, roughly 180 million T cells yielded 100 million or so unique TCR beta sequences and approximately 300 Gb of sequence data. All discovery cohort repertoires had been generated on a single sequencing platform. On average, 235,054 unique TCR beta nucleotide sequences were sequenced per donor among 398 genotyped donors of the cohort, with roughly 18% of those sequences being non-productive. Of the 398 genotyped donors, over 80% were placed in the genetic ancestry cluster associated with self-reported Caucasian donors. Using immunosequencing, the study profiled T cell repertoires from 640 or so subjects and related those repertoires to cytomegalovirus serostatus. Typing coverage varied by locus: roughly 629-630 donors for A, B, C, DRB1 and DQB1; 500 to 550 for DQA1; approximately 610 for DPA1; more than 450 for DPB1. An early release covering 550 to 650 HLA-typed donors comprised about 310 gigabases of sequencing data and approximately 85 million unique TCR sequences. To predict cytomegalovirus infection status, the study brought together high-throughput TCR immunosequencing, statistical association of individual TCRs with disease status, and machine learning. The study was designed to test whether signatures of past pathogen exposure could be identified by cataloging public T cell receptors. In addition to the first cohort of 666 subjects, a separate validation cohort of approximately 130 different subjects was used. Alongside the repertoire data, information on donor age, sex, ethnicity and CMV serostatus was compiled. A later analysis re-examined previously published TCR beta repertoires from around 670 donors and added high-resolution HLA genotyping to investigate patterns of TCR occurrence. About five DR-DQ haplotypes were treated as single units for association and clustering because of strong linkage in the cohort. In a later genetic analysis, genome-wide SNP genotypes for about 55% of the roughly 700 donors were used, and that subset was treated as a discovery cohort. HLA typing included class I and class II loci at four-digit resolution. The later analysis used no new phenotypic data to find candidate immune exposures, relying instead on TCR beta sequences and their occurrence across donors. In an earlier analysis of around 540 of the donors, high-throughput TCR beta sequencing was used to judge whether each TCR beta V gene segment behaved as functional or pseudogenic. What the study reported, not specific to this receptor: When HLA alleles, especially DR and DQ, strongly co-occurred, attributing TCR associations to individual alleles was difficult. In this cohort, only TCR beta chains were sequenced, and detectable features were limited by the absence of alpha or paired-chain data. Broadly in line with IMGT annotations, most TCR beta V segments showed up in productive rearrangements about 87% or about 30% of the time in an earlier analysis of approximately 640 of the donors. Correlated functional status among segregating V segments might be attributable to linkage disequilibrium, but an unknown experimental factor could not be ruled out. It was suggested by the authors that the approach could potentially be generalized to other disease states and immunological phenotypes. The classifier was reported to diagnose cytomegalovirus status with high specificity and sensitivity in both the original cohort and the validation cohort. The study gave a list of 150 to 200 TCR beta chains associated with cytomegalovirus. The presence/absence analyses assumed that sequencing depth was roughly uniform across donors, and that assumption may not be true. A further reported finding was that TCR beta sequences accurately predicted the HLA-A and HLA-B alleles for most subjects in the first cohort. Because counts were too low, 15 or so rarely observed V segments, including chromosome 9 orphons, were excluded from the earlier analysis of several hundred of the donors. V-gene and J-gene trimming of TCR beta chains was associated with a missense DCLRE1C variant in a later genetic analysis, and the association was replicated in an independent cohort. A few of the identified cytomegalovirus-associated TCR beta chains were confirmed in vitro to be specific for cytomegalovirus antigens. A later analysis found that HLA-associated TCR beta chains were more clonally expanded and had lower generation probabilities than equally common non-associated chains. According to a later analysis, TCR association rates differed among HLA loci, with DRB1 alleles showing the most associated TCRs and HLA-C alleles showing the fewest. A group of highly shared sequence variants was considered likely to be a technical artifact of the sequencing pipeline. HLA typing was unavailable for some donors at each locus, so association tests used only the typed subset. In a later analysis, around 17,000 TCR beta sequences were associated with specific HLA alleles at a false discovery rate of 0.05. Most TCR sequences were observed very rarely across donors, whereas some public TCRs were present in many individuals. The only immune exposure information available for the cohort was CMV serostatus. According to a later genetic analysis, donors in an Asian-associated ancestry cluster had fewer N-insertions in productive TCRs than the approximately 690-donor mean. According to a later analysis, most CMV-associated TCR beta chains appeared to be HLA-restricted, and the HLA associations seemed to be driven largely by CMV exposure. A later analysis reported that several top co-occurrence clusters appeared linked to parvovirus B19, influenza, CMV and Epstein-Barr virus.

Receptor amplification or capture employed the immunoSEQ multiplex PCR assay. A mixture of 60 forward primers for TCR Vbeta segments and 13 reverse primers for TCR Jbeta segments was used in the multiplex PCR. Amplification of the CDR3 region of rearranged TCR beta genes was performed with a multiplex PCR assay on genomic DNA. On the Illumina HiSeq System, the amplified TCR beta libraries were sequenced as 87-base-pair reads. Under the source paper's analysis protocol: A later analysis tallied about 77 million unique TCR beta chains across the 666 repertoires, and some 10 million of those chains were shared by two or more donors. To remove PCR and sequencing errors, raw reads were error-corrected and collapsed into unique sequences using a nearest-neighbor algorithm that merged closely related sequences. Alignment of CDR3 sequences to IMGT reference sequences was used to assign V, D and J gene segments. For a sequence to be retained, a match of at least six nucleotides to both a V gene segment and a J gene segment was required. A rearrangement counted as productive if the CDR3 had no stop codons and remained in frame with V and J, and every other rearrangement counted as non-productive. CDR3 was defined according to IMGT convention as the region running from the second conserved V-encoded cysteine to the conserved J-encoded phenylalanine. The earlier analysis of 500 to 600 of the donors excluded sequences that lacked an unambiguous match to a single V gene segment. In an earlier analysis of around 590 of the donors, a V segment was called functional when productive rearrangements were above 56.7%, and segregating when the standard deviation between donors exceeded 5%. A statistical classification framework was built to diagnose cytomegalovirus status from the catalog of TCR beta chain sequences. In a later analysis, V and J genes were assigned by comparing TCR nucleotide sequences against IMGT/GENE-DB human TR gene sequences. In a later analysis, CDR3 sequences and most-parsimonious VDJ recombination scenarios were assigned using the TCRdist pipeline. In a later analysis, every TCR beta chain was defined by the combination of its CDR3 amino acid sequence and its V-gene family, and reads without a unique V-gene family were dropped. In a later analysis, around 600 highly shared, low-generation-probability nucleotide sequences were removed to address suspected cross-contamination and a sequencing artifact. In a later analysis, a clonal expansion index for each public chain was calculated from normalized within-repertoire ranks of inferred template counts. Generation probabilities in a later analysis came from a VDJ recombination model fitted to out-of-frame rearrangements, and those results were checked against IGoR. In a later analysis, TCR-TCR, TCR-HLA and TCR-CMV co-occurrence was scored with hypergeometric tests, and a repertoire-size bias correction was applied to TCR pairs. A later analysis estimated false discovery rates by permuting HLA or CMV assignments 20 times. A later analysis grouped co-occurring TCRs with DBSCAN, adding TCRdist sequence similarity when clustering within HLA-allele-positive subsets. Repertoires with fewer than 30,000 or more than 120,000 public chains were left out of co-occurrence clustering, as were a handful of repertoires with anomalous nucleotide sharing. Not all clones reach the TCRdb copy of this immuneACCESS table, which keeps in-frame sequences only. Checked studies attribute under half of the gap to unresolved V genes and leave the rest unexplained. V and J calls plus clone size are reproduced from that table; the DNA served to infer D and trimming. The sample table records approximately 85,000 clones; 75% to 90% of these occur just once. The top ten constitute about a third of the sample.

In total, roughly 670 healthy bone marrow donors made up the cohort. At the time of sampling, every cohort member was nominally healthy, though immune exposures that went unrecorded were likely present. The donor was CMV seropositive and belonged to the group of about 290 seropositive cohort members. Every donor gave a peripheral blood sample, and the peripheral blood mononuclear cells from that sample were used for TCR beta sequencing. The Qiagen DNeasy Blood Extraction Kit was used to extract genomic DNA from the blood cell samples. Sequenced sample: PBMCs. The source of this sequence is a man over 45 in good health and CMV-seropositive.

The base sequence is TGCGCCAGCAGCGCCGTAGGGAGGCCCTACAATGAGCAGTTCTTC. Translated, it reads CASSAVGRPYNEQFF. The chain is made from TRBV5-1 and TRBJ2-1; a weak D assignment points to TRBD2 (6 bases agree). The germline V gene gives CDR1 as SGHRS and CDR2 as YFSETQ. V loses 4 bases of germline sequence and J loses 2 bases, and the interval between the two ends is 13 bases. The CDR3 has 15 amino acids, counting the end cysteine and phenylalanine. The read is trimmed to its CDR3 DNA, 45 bases read in frame from base 1.